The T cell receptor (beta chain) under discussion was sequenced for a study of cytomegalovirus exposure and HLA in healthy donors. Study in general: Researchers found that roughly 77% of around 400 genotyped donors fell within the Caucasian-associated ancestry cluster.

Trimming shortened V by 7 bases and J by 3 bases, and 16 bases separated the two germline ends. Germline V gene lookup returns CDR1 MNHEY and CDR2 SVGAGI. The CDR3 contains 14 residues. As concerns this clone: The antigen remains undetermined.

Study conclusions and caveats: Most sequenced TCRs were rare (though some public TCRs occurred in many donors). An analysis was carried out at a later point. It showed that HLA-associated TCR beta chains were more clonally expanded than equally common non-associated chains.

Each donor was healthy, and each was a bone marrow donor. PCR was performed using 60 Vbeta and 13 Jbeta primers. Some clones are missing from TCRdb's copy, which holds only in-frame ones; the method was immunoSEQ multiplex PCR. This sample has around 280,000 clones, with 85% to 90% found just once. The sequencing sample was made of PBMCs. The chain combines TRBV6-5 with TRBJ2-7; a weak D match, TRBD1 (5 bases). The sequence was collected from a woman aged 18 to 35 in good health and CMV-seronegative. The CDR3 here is CASNIGQGHYEQYF. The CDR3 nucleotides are TGTGCCAGCAACATCGGGCAGGGCCACTACGAGCAGTACTTC.